A selection of T cell receptor beta chains follows, all from one sample in a study of blood T cell repertoires in COVID-19. Profiling relied on immunoSEQ multiplex PCR, and the TCRdb table lists in-frame clones only, not all of them. This sample carries about 220,000 clones, around 81% of them seen once, and the ten largest clones take 2% to 2.5%. Material for sequencing was peripheral blood. These receptors were collected from a woman aged 60-75 years with acute or convalescent COVID-19. CDR3s include the opening cysteine and the closing phenylalanine or tryptophan. A D gene is named only where the DNA matches it firmly. Some rows mark clone size as missing; the rest say once, few, many or name a class of expanded clone.

d_gene	v_gene	j_gene	abundance	CDR3nt	CDR3aa
TRBD1	TRBV24-1	TRBJ2-2	.	TGTGCCACTATCCAAGGGACAGGGGACACCGGGGAGCTGTTTTTT	CATIQGTGDTGELFF
.	TRBV5-1	TRBJ1-2	.	TGCGCCAGCAGCCAAACTCCGAGGGCGGACTATGGCTACACCTTC	CASSQTPRADYGYTF
.	TRBV2	TRBJ1-1	.	TGTGCCAGCAGTGAAGGTCACAGCACTGAAGCTTTCTTT	CASSEGHSTEAFF
.	TRBV5-6	TRBJ2-1	.	TGTGCCAGCAGCTGGCGGGCCAACAATGAGCAGTTCTTC	CASSWRANNEQFF
.	TRBV7-2	TRBJ2-7	.	TGTGCCAGCAGCTTAGTATCTGGGCCCTACGAGCAGTACTTC	CASSLVSGPYEQYF
TRBD1	TRBV6-1	TRBJ1-4	.	TGTGCCAGCAGTGGTTGGGACAGGGGGCTGAGTGAAAAACTGTTTTTT	CASSGWDRGLSEKLFF
TRBD1	TRBV28	TRBJ1-2	.	TGTGCCAGCAGTTTAGGGGCAGGGGGTGGCTACACCTTC	CASSLGAGGGYTF
TRBD1	TRBV29-1	TRBJ2-7	many	TGCAGCATGGACAGGGGCGAGCAGTACTTC	CSMDRGEQYF
TRBD1	TRBV15	TRBJ2-1	.	TGTGCCACCAGCAGAGGGACAGGGTCATTCAATGAGCAGTTCTTC	CATSRGTGSFNEQFF
TRBD1	TRBV12-3/TRBV12-4	TRBJ1-5	.	TGTGCCAGCAACAGGGGCGTACAGCAGCCCCAGCATTTT	CASNRGVQQPQHF
.	TRBV11-2	TRBJ2-7	.	TGTGCCAGCAGCTTAGCAGTCAGGGATTACGAGCAGTACTTC	CASSLAVRDYEQYF
.	TRBV6-6	TRBJ2-1	.	TGTGCCAGCAGTTCGCCTCTGTCCGGAGCCAATGAGCAGTTCTTC	CASSSPLSGANEQFF
.	TRBV6-4	TRBJ1-5	.	TGTGCCAGCAGTATAAGGCCGGGTCAGCCCCAGCATTTT	CASSIRPGQPQHF
TRBD1	TRBV7-8	TRBJ1-1	.	TGTGCCAGCAGCCACCGGTTTCCAGGGGGCTCTCCTGAAGCTTTCTTT	CASSHRFPGGSPEAFF
.	TRBV9	TRBJ1-6	.	TGTGCCAGCAGCGCCAGGGGTTACCTGAATTCACCCCTCCACTTT	CASSARGYLNSPLHF
TRBD1	TRBV7-2	TRBJ1-3	.	TGTGCCAGCAGCCCGGACAGGCCAGGTGGAAACACCATATATTTT	CASSPDRPGGNTIYF
.	TRBV9	TRBJ1-4	.	TGTGCCAGCAGCGTAGATGGAGGGTTAGATGAAAAACTGTTTTTT	CASSVDGGLDEKLFF
.	TRBV27	TRBJ1-2	.	TGTGCCAGCAGTCCTAGTGGCAGGGACTATGGCTACACCTTC	CASSPSGRDYGYTF
.	TRBV6-1	TRBJ1-5	.	TGTGCCAGCAGTGAAACAGCCCCTCGTAATCAGCCCCAGCATTTT	CASSETAPRNQPQHF
TRBD2	TRBV4-2	TRBJ2-3	.	TGTGCCAGCAGCCAAGAATGGTCTCCGTGGAGCGGGGGGGACCTATCTCGCGGCACAGATACGCAGTATTTT	CASSQEWSPWSGGDLSRGTDTQYF
TRBD2	TRBV29-1	TRBJ2-5	.	TGCAGCGGGAAAACCCTCCCTGGCCTAGCGGGGGTACAAGAGACCCAGTACTTC	CSGKTLPGLAGVQETQYF
TRBD1	TRBV6-5	TRBJ1-1	.	TGTGCCAGCAGCTGGGACAGGGTGGGAACTGAAGCTTTCTTT	CASSWDRVGTEAFF
.	TRBV5-5	TRBJ2-5	once	TGTGCCAGCAGCCCAGGCATTGGCGGGGACCAAGAGACCCAGTACTTC	CASSPGIGGDQETQYF
.	TRBV25-1	TRBJ1-3	.	TGTGCCAGCAGTGAATTAGCGGGAACTGGAAACACCATATATTTT	CASSELAGTGNTIYF